Each of the 12 T cell receptor beta chains below was sequenced from the same sample in a study of T cell changes during pregnancy in multiple sclerosis. TCRdb's table, derived via immunoSEQ multiplex PCR, lists solely in-frame clones and lacks some. This table holds about 40,000 clones, around 90% found once. The sequenced sample was CD8+ T cells from peripheral blood mononuclear cells, obtained before pregnancy. Every receptor here comes from a female donor with multiple sclerosis, enrolled in a pregnancy study.

The rearrangement joins TRBV5-4 to TRBJ2-5; 8 bases match TRBD1. V shed 1 base and J 5 bases; nucleotides not matched to a gene: 4. This CDR3 is built from 14 residues. Germline V gives CDR1 SGHNT, CDR2 YYREEE (reference sequence). CDR3 amino acids: CASSLQGAGETQYF. For the CDR3, the DNA is TGTGCCAGCAGCTTGCAGGGGGCAGGGGAGACCCAGTACTTC.

J is TRBJ2-2 and V is TRBV7-9; D not certain. The CDR3 has 12 amino acids. Germline V gene lookup returns CDR1 SEHNR and CDR2 FQNEAQ (reference sequence). V was trimmed by 1 base and J by 9 bases, leaving 6 bases between them. The DNA of the CDR3 is TGTGCCAGCAGCTTAGGCGAGTGGGAGCTGTTTTTT. Translated: CASSLGEWELFF.

As DNA, the CDR3 is TGTGCCAGCAGTCCGACTGGGACAAATCAGCCCCAGCATTTT. It specifies CASSPTGTNQPQHF. The rearrangement links TRBV27 to TRBJ1-5; possible D gene TRBD1, 6 bases. Trimming stripped 5 bases from V and 4 bases from J, with 12 bases between. Germline V gene data show CDR1 as MNHEY and CDR2 as SMNVEV (reference sequence). CDR3 length equals 14 residues.

The rearrangement uses TRBV7-6 and TRBJ2-1; D unclear. V lost 0 bases to trimming and J lost 6 bases, with 9 bases between them. Germline CDR1 SGHVS, CDR2 FNYEAQ. The CDR3 consists of 14 residues. The CDR3 DNA sequence: TGTGCCAGCAGCTTAGCATACGGTGGCAATGAGCAGTTCTTC. Translated, it gives CASSLAYGGNEQFF.

In this sample, this clone turned up once. The chain joins TRBV4-1 to TRBJ2-7; D may be TRBD1 (5 bases). V lost 1 base and J lost 6, with 10 bases in between. The germline V gene encodes CDR1 MGHRA and CDR2 YSYEKL. There are 13 residues in the CDR3. The CDR3 here is CASSQGGPSEQYF. The CDR3 DNA reads TGCGCCAGCAGCCAAGGGGGCCCTTCCGAGCAGTACTTC.

The V and J genes are TRBV7-9 and TRBJ2-1, with 10 positions matching TRBD2. Germline CDR1 and CDR2: SEHNR and FQNEAQ (reference sequence). The CDR3 has 16 residues. The trim removed 5 bases at V and 0 bases at J, leaving 4 bases unmatched. The CDR3 spells CASSTRTSGSYNEQFF. DNA of the CDR3: TGTGCCAGCAGCACCCGGACTAGCGGCTCCTACAATGAGCAGTTCTTC.

This chain joins TRBV4-3 and TRBJ2-7, with TRBD2 matching over 10 bases. CDR1 LGHNA and CDR2 YSLEER come from the germline V gene. Losses at the gene ends were 0 bases for V and 7 bases for J; bases not matched to a gene: 6. The CDR3 has 15 residues. CDR3: CASSQDSSGGEEQYF. In nucleotides, the CDR3 is TGCGCCAGCAGCCAAGACTCTAGCGGGGGCGAGGAGCAGTACTTC.

This chain joins TRBV4-2 and TRBJ2-1; 11 bases match TRBD2. The V segment lost 4 bases and the J segment 5 bases; nucleotides outside the gene matches: 10. Germline CDR1 LGHNA, CDR2 YNFKEQ. The CDR3 runs to 17 residues. As DNA, the CDR3 is TGTGCCAGCAGCCTAGACTTACTAGCGGGAGACGACAATGAGCAGTTCTTC. It translates to CASSLDLLAGDDNEQFF.

The chain uses TRBV6-5 and TRBJ2-7; 8 nucleotides agree with TRBD2. The CDR3 covers 12 residues. CDR1 MNHEY and CDR2 SVGAGI come from the germline V gene. Trimming cost V 2 bases and J 7 bases; bases outside gene matches: 1. The CDR3 nucleotides read TGTGCCAGCAGTTACCCGGGGGGGGAGCAGTACTTC. Encoded protein: CASSYPGGEQYF.

V is TRBV7-6 and J is TRBJ2-5, with 13 bases matching TRBD2. The germline V gene has CDR1 SGHVS and CDR2 FNYEAQ. With 4 bases clipped from V and 5 bases from J, the junction kept 7 bases outside the gene matches. This CDR3 region has 16 residues. The CDR3 nucleotides are TGTGCCAGCAGCTCCAGACTAGCGGGAGGCGAGGAGACCCAGTACTTC. Translation gives CASSSRLAGGEETQYF. The full variable domain, rest sourced from reference TRBV7-6 and TRBJ2-5, is GAGVSQSPRYKVTKRGQDVALRCDPISGHVSLYWYRQALGQGPEFLTYFNYEAQQDKSGLPNDRFSAERPEGSISTLTIQRTEQRDSAMYRCASSSRLAGGEETQYFGPGTRLLVL.

The V call is TRBV7-9, the J call TRBJ2-1; D perhaps matches TRBD2 (6 bases). Between the trimmed V and J ends, which lost 4 bases and 1 base, there was a span of 17 bases. The CDR3 has 17 amino acids. Germline V gene sequence: CDR1 SEHNR, CDR2 FQNEAQ (reference sequence). The DNA of the CDR3 is TGTGCCAGCAGCTCCGACCCTGGTAGCGGTTCCTACAATGAGCAGTTCTTC. Protein product: CASSSDPGSGSYNEQFF. Drawing the rest from reference TRBV7-9 and TRBJ2-1, the complete variable domain is DTGVSQNPRHKITKRGQNVTFRCDPISEHNRLYWYRQTLGQGPEFLTYFQNEAQLEKSRLLSDRFSAERPKGSFSTLEIQRTEQGDSAMYLCASSSDPGSGSYNEQFFGPGTRLTVL.

This clone occurred once. The chain couples TRBV6-1 to TRBJ2-5; weak D call: TRBD1 (5 bases). This CDR3 has 14 residues. Trimming took off 7 bases at V and 5 bases at J, with 17 bases between the two ends. Germline V gene data show CDR1 as MNHNS and CDR2 as SASEGT. CDR3 region: CASISYRFRETQYF. CDR3 sequence (DNA): TGTGCCAGCATTTCATACAGGTTCAGGGAGACCCAGTACTTC.